The 4 T cell receptor beta chains below were found in one sample sequenced in a study of glioma-infiltrating T cells after dendritic cell vaccination. The time point: after dendritic cell vaccination, including at tumor progression/relapse. Produced via immunoSEQ multiplex PCR; TCRdb's table is partial and in-frame only. The table records tens of thousands of clones, around 86% of them present only once. The sequenced sample was blood, obtained after dendritic cell vaccination. These receptors came from a human donor with glioblastoma.

In its sample, this clone was seen once. The chain employs TRBV12-5 and TRBJ1-2, with a possible D match to TRBD1 (6 bases). Trimming shortened V by 4 bases and J by 5 bases, and 11 bases separated the two germline ends. Germline CDR1 reads LGHNT; CDR2 reads FRNRAP. The CDR3 spans 13 residues. CDR3 nucleotide sequence: TGTGCTAGTGGTTGGCCGGGACAATATGGCTACACCTTC. Translation: CASGWPGQYGYTF. Supplemented by reference TRBV12-5 and TRBJ1-2, the full variable domain reads DARVTQTPRHKVTEMGQEVTMRCQPILGHNTVFWYRQTMMQGLELLAYFRNRAPLDDSGMPKDRFSAEMPDATLATLKIQPSEPRDSAVYFCASGWPGQYGYTFGSGTRLTVV.

This clone was observed a single time. The chain recombines TRBV10-1 with TRBJ1-1, with 10 bases fitting TRBD1. This CDR3 is 15 amino acids long. Germline CDR1 is WNHNN and CDR2 is SYGVQD (reference sequence). J gave up 3 bases and V 6 bases, and 7 bases lay outside the gene matches. The CDR3 region has the DNA TGCGCCAGCAGCGGGACAGGGGTCGTGGACACTGAAGCTTTCTTT. It translates to CASSGTGVVDTEAFF.

The chain combines TRBV11-2 with TRBJ2-7; D is ambiguous. With 1 base removed from V and 2 bases from J, the gap between germline ends came to 9 bases. Germline-derived CDR1 and CDR2 are SGHAT and FQNNGV. This CDR3 is 14 amino acids long. The CDR3 nucleotides are TGTGCCAGCAGCTTAGTTCGGAGCCCCTACGAGCAGTACTTC. Translated, it gives CASSLVRSPYEQYF.

The chain employs TRBV18 and TRBJ1-1; possible D gene TRBD1, 6 bases. Trimming took 6 bases from V and 7 from J, leaving 15 bases between them. There are 13 residues in the CDR3. Germline assignment: CDR1 KGHSH and CDR2 LQKENI. The DNA for the CDR3 is TGTGCCAGCTCTCAGGACAGAAATATTGAAGCTTTCTTT. Its protein product is CASSQDRNIEAFF.